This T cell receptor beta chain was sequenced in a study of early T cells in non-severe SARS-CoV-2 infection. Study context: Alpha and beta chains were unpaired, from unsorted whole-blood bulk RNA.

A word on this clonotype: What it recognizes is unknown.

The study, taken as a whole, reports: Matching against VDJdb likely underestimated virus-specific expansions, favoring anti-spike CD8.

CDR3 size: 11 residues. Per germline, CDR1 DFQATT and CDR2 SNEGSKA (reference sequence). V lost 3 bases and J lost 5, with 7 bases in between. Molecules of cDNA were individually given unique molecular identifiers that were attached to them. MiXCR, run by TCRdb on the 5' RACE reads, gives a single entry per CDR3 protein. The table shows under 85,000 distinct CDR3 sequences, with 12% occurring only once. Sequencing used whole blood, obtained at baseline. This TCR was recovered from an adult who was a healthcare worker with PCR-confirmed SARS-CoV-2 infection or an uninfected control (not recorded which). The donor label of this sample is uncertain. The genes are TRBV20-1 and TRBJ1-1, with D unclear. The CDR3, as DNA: TGCAGTGCTAGTGGGGTAACTGAAGCTTTCTTT. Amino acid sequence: CSASGVTEAFF.